These T cell receptor beta chains were read from a single sample in a study of control samples from healthy donors and cancer patients. Sequencing used immunoSEQ multiplex PCR; TCRdb keeps in-frame clones, though not all of them. There are roughly 99,000 clones in the sample; roughly four fifths occur only once, and about 2% lies in the top ten. The material sequenced was blood. The origin of the receptors is a man aged 55 to 70 in good health. Each CDR3 is given with its conserved first and last residue. A D gene is named only where the DNA matches it firmly. Not all rows give a size; the values are once, few, many and, for expanded clones, a class.

J: TRBJ2-7; D: .; size: .; V: TRBV18; DNA: TGTGCCAGCTCACTTCGGACGCAAGCCTACGAGCAGTACTTC; CDR3: CASSLRTQAYEQYF
J: TRBJ1-5; D: .; size: .; V: TRBV28; DNA: TGTGCCAGCATCTCCGGGACCCACTGGGGCAATCAGCCCCAGCATTTT; CDR3: CASISGTHWGNQPQHF
J: TRBJ2-7; D: .; size: many; V: TRBV12-2; DNA: TGTGCAAGTCGCTTAGCGCTTGTAGGTAGCCCCGTCGAGCAGTACTTC; CDR3: CASRLALVGSPVEQYF
J: TRBJ1-1; D: .; size: .; V: TRBV3-1/TRBV3-2; DNA: TGTGCCAGCAGCCAAGATCCGGGAACGGGAGGAGAAGCTTTCTTT; CDR3: CASSQDPGTGGEAFF
J: TRBJ1-4; D: .; size: .; V: TRBV9; DNA: TGTGCCAGCAGTCCCTCAGGGGTTAATGAAAAACTGTTTTTT; CDR3: CASSPSGVNEKLFF
J: TRBJ1-1; D: .; size: few; V: TRBV5-6; DNA: TGTGCCAGCAGCCGCATGGTTGAGAACACTGAAGCTTTCTTT; CDR3: CASSRMVENTEAFF
J: TRBJ2-7; D: .; size: .; V: TRBV6-5; DNA: TGTGCCAGCAGTTACTCGGGACGGGCCTACGAGCAGTACTTC; CDR3: CASSYSGRAYEQYF
J: TRBJ2-1; D: TRBD2; size: .; V: TRBV6-1; DNA: TGTGCCAGCAGTGATCCGAGACTAGCGGCTTACAATGAGCAGTTCTTC; CDR3: CASSDPRLAAYNEQFF
J: TRBJ1-5; D: TRBD1; size: few; V: TRBV30; DNA: TGTGCCTGGAGTGGGACAGGGGGCTTGATGGAGCCCCAGCATTTT; CDR3: CAWSGTGGLMEPQHF
J: TRBJ1-5; D: .; size: .; V: TRBV19; DNA: TGTGCCAGTAGTATTGGGGTGGGGATGGGTCAGCCCCAGCATTTT; CDR3: CASSIGVGMGQPQHF
J: TRBJ1-4; D: .; size: .; V: TRBV7-9; DNA: TGTGCCAGCAGCTTAGTAATGGAAAGGACTTCTAATGAAAAACTGTTTTTT; CDR3: CASSLVMERTSNEKLFF
J: TRBJ1-2; D: .; size: .; V: TRBV15; DNA: TGTGCCACCAGCAGGGGGGCAGGGGCAGGGAACTATGGCTACACCTTC; CDR3: CATSRGAGAGNYGYTF
J: TRBJ2-2; D: .; size: few; V: TRBV5-1; DNA: TGCGCCAGCCGGGTAGAACGAGCCGGGGAGCTGTTTTTT; CDR3: CASRVERAGELFF
J: TRBJ2-1; D: TRBD2; size: .; V: TRBV11-3; DNA: TGTGCCAGCAGCTTAGGCGAGCGGGGGGGCAATGAGCAGTTCTTC; CDR3: CASSLGERGGNEQFF
J: TRBJ1-4; D: .; size: .; V: TRBV5-4; DNA: TGTGCCAGCAGCTTGGGCAGAGCAACTAATGAAAAACTGTTTTTT; CDR3: CASSLGRATNEKLFF
J: TRBJ1-6; D: TRBD1; size: .; V: TRBV11-2; DNA: TGTGCCAGCAGCTTCAAGGGAGGACAGGGAGGATCCTCACCCCTCCACTTT; CDR3: CASSFKGGQGGSSPLHF
J: TRBJ1-4; D: .; size: once; V: TRBV2; DNA: TGTGCCAGCATCTCCGGTACCGGGCTGAATGAAAAACTGTTTTTT; CDR3: CASISGTGLNEKLFF
J: TRBJ1-6; D: .; size: .; V: TRBV19; DNA: TGTGCCAGTAGTATCGGCGGAGGGTTCTATAATTCACCCCTCCACTTT; CDR3: CASSIGGGFYNSPLHF
J: TRBJ1-1; D: .; size: .; V: TRBV7-9; DNA: TGTGCCAGCAGCTTAAGTAGAGACTACACTGAAGCTTTCTTT; CDR3: CASSLSRDYTEAFF
J: TRBJ2-2; D: .; size: few; V: TRBV7-9; DNA: TGTGCCAGCAGCTGGGGGGCGCGGACCGGGGAGCTGTTTTTT; CDR3: CASSWGARTGELFF
J: TRBJ2-5; D: .; size: .; V: TRBV21-1; DNA: TGTGCCAGCAGCAAAGAGGCAGGGCAAGAGACCCAGTACTTC; CDR3: CASSKEAGQETQYF
J: TRBJ2-2; D: .; size: once; V: TRBV6-2/TRBV6-3; DNA: TGTGCCAGCAGTTACGAAGAAGGCAGGTCAAACACCGGGGAGCTGTTTTTT; CDR3: CASSYEEGRSNTGELFF
J: TRBJ1-4; D: .; size: .; V: TRBV5-1; DNA: TGCGCCAGCAGTCGGGATCAAGAAGCAACTAATGAAAAACTGTTTTTT; CDR3: CASSRDQEATNEKLFF
J: TRBJ1-1; D: .; size: .; V: TRBV28; DNA: TGTGCCAGCAGTTTGGGGACGAGCACTGAAGCTTTCTTT; CDR3: CASSLGTSTEAFF
J: TRBJ1-5; D: TRBD1; size: few; V: TRBV10-3; DNA: TGTGCCAGCTGGGGACAGAATAGCAATCAGCCCCAGCATTTT; CDR3: CASWGQNSNQPQHF
J: TRBJ1-1; D: TRBD1; size: .; V: TRBV19; DNA: TGTGCCAGTAGTTCACAGGGGGCGCCGGGGAGCCCTGAAGCTTTCTTT; CDR3: CASSSQGAPGSPEAFF
J: TRBJ1-2; D: .; size: .; V: TRBV28; DNA: TGTGCCAGCAGTTTAAAAGGGTATGGCTACACCTTC; CDR3: CASSLKGYGYTF
J: TRBJ2-7; D: TRBD1; size: .; V: TRBV7-6; DNA: TGTGCCAGCAGCTTAATGGCGGGACAGGGTATGGAGCAGTACTTC; CDR3: CASSLMAGQGMEQYF
J: TRBJ2-1; D: .; size: .; V: TRBV10-3; DNA: TGTGCCATCAGCGCCAAATTAGGCGGGGATGAGCAGTTCTTC; CDR3: CAISAKLGGDEQFF